These T cell receptor beta chains were read from a single sample in a study of shared clonotypes between healthy human individuals. Measured with immunoSEQ multiplex PCR; TCRdb has only the in-frame clones, and not every one. This repertoire shows some 2,100,000 clones, about 94% found once; its top ten account for roughly 0.13%. Material for sequencing was naive CD4+ T cells sorted from blood. The receptor set was obtained from a man younger than 35 in good health. Each CDR3 is given with its conserved first and last residue. The D gene is left open where the match is weak. Clone size is given for some rows only: seen once, a few or many times, or a class if the clone is expanded.

cdr3_length	d_call	v_call	clone_size	j_call	cdr3_aa	cdr3_nt
16	NA	TRBV7-2	NA	TRBJ1-2	CASSLGGSARTRSYTF	TGTGCCAGCAGCTTGGGGGGCTCGGCACGGACGAGGAGCTACACCTTC
12	NA	TRBV6-5	NA	TRBJ2-7	CASSRTGDEQYF	TGTGCCAGCAGTCGTACCGGAGACGAGCAGTACTTC
16	TRBD1	TRBV11-2	NA	TRBJ1-2	CASSPTGERRNYGYTF	TGTGCCAGCAGCCCGACAGGGGAGCGGAGGAACTATGGCTACACCTTC
13	NA	TRBV6-1	NA	TRBJ1-1	CASSVAGNTEAFF	TGTGCCAGCAGTGTCGCTGGGAACACTGAAGCTTTCTTT
15	TRBD2	TRBV28	NA	TRBJ2-7	CASSLGASGGGEQYF	TGTGCCAGCAGTCTAGGGGCTAGCGGGGGTGGGGAGCAGTACTTC
15	NA	TRBV5-4	NA	TRBJ2-2	CASSLGSGNTGELFF	TGTGCCAGCAGCTTGGGTAGCGGGAACACCGGGGAGCTGTTTTTT
15	NA	TRBV11-2	NA	TRBJ1-1	CASSLDTVGRFEAFF	TGTGCCAGCAGCTTAGACACAGTGGGACGGTTTGAAGCTTTCTTT
16	NA	TRBV10-1	NA	TRBJ2-2	CASSRGRVSDTGELFF	TGCGCCAGCAGCCGAGGAAGGGTATCGGACACCGGGGAGCTGTTTTTT
14	NA	TRBV19	NA	TRBJ2-5	CASSHGRGWETQYF	TGTGCCAGTAGTCATGGCAGGGGTTGGGAGACCCAGTACTTC
14	NA	TRBV30	NA	TRBJ1-2	CAWSSAGSNYGYTF	TGTGCCTGGAGTAGTGCAGGGTCTAACTATGGCTACACCTTC
14	TRBD2	TRBV9	NA	TRBJ2-7	CASSASPSGYEQYF	TGTGCCAGCAGCGCATCTCCTAGCGGTTACGAGCAGTACTTC
13	NA	TRBV10-3	NA	TRBJ2-7	CAISEDRTYEQYF	TGTGCCATCAGTGAGGACCGAACCTACGAGCAGTACTTC
15	NA	TRBV5-1	NA	TRBJ2-6	CASKQGDSGANVLTF	TGCGCCAGCAAGCAGGGAGATTCTGGGGCCAACGTCCTGACTTTC
16	TRBD1	TRBV5-6	NA	TRBJ1-5	CASSLGTGGGNQPQHF	TGTGCCAGCAGCTTGGGGACAGGGGGTGGCAATCAGCCCCAGCATTTT
16	TRBD1	TRBV6-1	NA	TRBJ2-7	CASSEVGAGTGVEQYF	TGTGCCAGCAGTGAGGTAGGCGCGGGGACAGGGGTCGAGCAGTACTTC
15	TRBD1	TRBV6-1	NA	TRBJ1-5	CASSGTGAGNQPQHF	TGTGCCAGCAGTGGTACAGGGGCGGGCAATCAGCCCCAGCATTTT
16	TRBD2	TRBV2	NA	TRBJ2-3	CASRAGLAGSTDTQYF	TGTGCCAGCAGGGCGGGACTAGCGGGTTCCACAGATACGCAGTATTTT
14	NA	TRBV10-3	NA	TRBJ2-7	CAISEDGSSYEQYF	TGTGCCATCAGTGAGGATGGAAGCTCCTACGAGCAGTACTTC
15	TRBD1	TRBV28	once	TRBJ2-1	CASSLPGTGYNEQFF	TGTGCCAGCAGTTTACCCGGGACAGGTTACAATGAGCAGTTCTTC
12	NA	TRBV2	NA	TRBJ2-1	CASSRQWTEQFF	TGTGCCAGCAGTCGACAGTGGACTGAGCAGTTCTTC
17	TRBD2	TRBV7-2	NA	TRBJ2-7	CASSLVLGVAGGHEQYF	TGTGCCAGCAGCTTAGTACTCGGGGTAGCGGGAGGCCACGAGCAGTACTTC
14	TRBD1	TRBV11-2	NA	TRBJ2-5	CASSSMDRRETQYF	TGTGCCAGCAGCTCCATGGACAGGAGAGAGACCCAGTACTTC
16	TRBD1	TRBV19	NA	TRBJ2-5	CASSRFRDRDRGTQYF	TGTGCCAGTAGTCGGTTTCGGGACAGGGATAGGGGGACCCAGTACTTC
12	TRBD1	TRBV10-3	NA	TRBJ2-1	CAISESGQGEIF	TGTGCCATCAGTGAGTCTGGGCAGGGGGAGATCTTC
12	NA	TRBV29-1	NA	TRBJ2-5	CSVETGGETQYF	TGCAGCGTTGAGACCGGAGGAGAGACCCAGTACTTC
14	TRBD2	TRBV6-1	NA	TRBJ2-3	CASKTSGLKDTQYF	TGTGCCAGTAAGACTAGCGGGCTGAAAGATACGCAGTATTTT
15	TRBD2	TRBV7-2	NA	TRBJ2-3	CASSLAGLYTDTQYF	TGTGCCAGCAGCCTAGCGGGGCTTTACACAGATACGCAGTATTTT
13	NA	TRBV6-5	NA	TRBJ2-2	CASSPLQSGELFF	TGTGCCAGCAGCCCCTTACAGTCCGGGGAGCTGTTTTTT
15	NA	TRBV27	NA	TRBJ2-7	CASKSLGAHSYEQYF	TGTGCCAGCAAAAGTTTAGGCGCGCATTCCTACGAGCAGTACTTC
15	TRBD1	TRBV30	NA	TRBJ2-4	CAWSTPTGGGNIQYF	TGTGCCTGGAGTACACCTACAGGGGGCGGAAACATTCAGTACTTC
15	TRBD1	TRBV5-1	once	TRBJ2-3	CASSSGQGATDTQYF	TGCGCCAGCAGCTCGGGACAGGGGGCAACTGATACGCAGTATTTT
12	NA	TRBV5-1	few	TRBJ1-1	CASSFGDTEAFF	TGCGCCAGCAGCTTTGGGGACACTGAAGCTTTCTTT
13	NA	TRBV4-3	NA	TRBJ2-5	CASSQVTQETQYF	TGCGCCAGCAGCCAAGTTACCCAAGAGACCCAGTACTTC
13	NA	TRBV30	NA	TRBJ1-1	CAWRRDLSTEAFF	TGTGCCTGGAGAAGGGATTTGTCCACTGAAGCTTTCTTT
16	TRBD1	TRBV6-4	NA	TRBJ2-2	CASSGKTGGNTGELFF	TGTGCCAGCAGTGGAAAGACAGGGGGCAACACCGGGGAGCTGTTTTTT
16	NA	TRBV10-1	NA	TRBJ2-2	CASSESAGPGTGELFF	TGCGCCAGCAGTGAGTCGGCGGGGCCGGGCACCGGGGAGCTGTTTTTT
13	NA	TRBV2	NA	TRBJ1-2	CASSDTFGHGYTF	TGTGCCAGCAGTGATACTTTCGGACATGGCTACACCTTC
10	NA	TRBV27	once	TRBJ2-1	CASGDFGQFF	TGTGCCAGCGGGGATTTTGGGCAGTTCTTC
15	NA	TRBV5-5	once	TRBJ2-5	CASSLAVGHGETQYF	TGTGCCAGCAGCTTGGCCGTCGGGCACGGAGAGACCCAGTACTTC
13	NA	TRBV5-1	NA	TRBJ2-5	CASSFQLQETQYF	TGCGCCAGCAGCTTCCAGCTCCAAGAGACCCAGTACTTC
12	TRBD1	TRBV6-1	NA	TRBJ2-4	CASGPQGGIQYF	TGTGCCAGCGGGCCACAGGGGGGAATTCAGTACTTC
14	NA	TRBV27	NA	TRBJ2-3	CASSNRQFTDTQYF	TGTGCCAGCAGTAATCGACAGTTCACAGATACGCAGTATTTT